The 5 T cell receptor beta chains below all came from one sample that was sequenced in a study of blood T cell repertoires in COVID-19. Generated by immunoSEQ multiplex PCR, the TCRdb table keeps only in-frame clones and is missing some. The sample has about 160,000 clones; about four fifths are singletons. Sequences were obtained from PBMCs or T cells enriched from blood (not recorded which). These TCRs come from a woman between 55 and 75 years old who had recovered from COVID-19.

The J gene is TRBJ2-7, the V gene TRBV14; D remains ambiguous. Germline CDR1 reads SGHDN; CDR2 reads FVKESK. CDR3 length: 13 residues. V lost 2 bases to trimming and J lost 7 bases, with 12 bases between them. In DNA, the CDR3 is TGTGCCAGCAGCCAACTTCGGATCGGGGAGCAGTACTTC. Translation gives CASSQLRIGEQYF.

The chain has TRBV27 and TRBJ2-7; D perhaps matches TRBD2 (5 bases). Trimming stripped 7 bases from V and 3 bases from J, with 16 bases between. There are 14 residues in the CDR3. Germline V gives CDR1 MNHEY, CDR2 SMNVEV (reference sequence). Here the CDR3 DNA reads TGTGCCAGCACCCCTGTGGGGAGAGGCTACGAGCAGTACTTC. This translates into CASTPVGRGYEQYF.

The chain couples TRBV7-2 to TRBJ1-5; D perhaps matches TRBD1 (6 bases). The CDR3 runs 15 residues. V was cut by 2 bases and J by 5 bases, with 13 bases left in between. Looked up from germline, CDR1 is SGHTA and CDR2 is FQGNSA. The CDR3 DNA is TGTGCCAGCAGCTTAAATACAGGGAGCTATCAGCCCCAGCATTTT. This encodes CASSLNTGSYQPQHF.

The chain links TRBV30 to TRBJ2-3, with 9 nucleotides matching TRBD2. The CDR3 covers 11 residues. Per the germline V gene, CDR1 is GTSNPN and CDR2 is SVGIG (reference sequence). The CDR3 is CRSGGPDTQYF. The CDR3 DNA reads TGTCGAAGCGGGGGGCCAGATACGCAGTATTTT.

V usage is TRBV19 and J usage is TRBJ1-1; TRBD1 matches at 9 bases. Germline V gene lookup returns CDR1 LNHDA and CDR2 SQIVND (reference sequence). CDR3 size: 12 residues. V gave up 10 bases and J gave up 6 bases; unmatched junction bases: 6. The CDR3 is CATRTGAAEAFF. The CDR3 DNA reads as TGTGCCACCAGGACAGGGGCCGCTGAAGCTTTCTTT.